Listed here are 7 T cell receptor beta chains from one sample, sequenced in a study of chemoradiotherapy in HPV16-positive cancers. Some clones are missing from TCRdb's copy, which holds only in-frame ones; the method was immunoSEQ multiplex PCR. Of about 14,000 clones detected, approximately 75% appear once; the ten largest clones hold 8.5% to 10%. Sample collection was performed from a patient who underwent chemoradiotherapy. The source of these receptors is a human donor with HPV-associated anogenital cancer.

The rearrangement links TRBV5-6 to TRBJ2-3; D gene unclear. The CDR3 has 14 residues. V was shortened by 9 bases and J by 1 base, with 15 bases between the two germline ends. Germline V gene data show CDR1 as SGHDT and CDR2 as YYEEEE. The CDR3 coding sequence is TGTGCCACCCAAGCCTATGCCCGCACAGATACGCAGTATTTT. Its translation is CATQAYARTDTQYF.

The chain combines TRBV19 with TRBJ2-1, with D uncertain. From germline, CDR1 is LNHDA and CDR2 SQIVND (reference sequence). V was shortened by 6 bases and J by 6 bases, with 15 bases between the two germline ends. The CDR3 spans 14 residues. The CDR3 here is CASSPQRSGNEQFF. The CDR3 DNA follows: TGTGCCAGTAGCCCACAGCGAAGTGGCAATGAGCAGTTCTTC.

This chain links TRBV6-5 with TRBJ2-5; D could derive from TRBD1 or TRBD2 (5 bases each). Germline V lookup: CDR1 MNHEY, CDR2 SVGAGI. This CDR3 comprises 15 residues. The V gene lost 0 bases and the J gene lost 5 bases, with 13 bases spanning the gap. CDR3 protein: CASSYSRFEGETQYF. CDR3 sequence (DNA): TGTGCCAGCAGTTACTCGAGATTTGAGGGGGAGACCCAGTACTTC.

There are a few counts of this clone. The chain carries TRBV25-1 and TRBJ1-5; D ambiguous. Trimming cost V 4 bases and J 8 bases, with 6 bases left between them. The CDR3 is made up of 11 amino acids. CDR1 is MGHDK and CDR2 is SYGVNS in the germline V gene. CDR3 in DNA: TGTGCCAGCAGTGGCCATGAGCCCCAGCATTTT. Protein product: CASSGHEPQHF.

The rearrangement links TRBV19 to TRBJ2-5; D gene unclear. The germline V gene has CDR1 LNHDA and CDR2 SQIVND (reference sequence). The CDR3 runs to 11 residues. The germline V and J ends were trimmed by 4 bases and 2 bases, with 2 bases remaining between them. The CDR3 sequence: CASSRQETQYF. The CDR3 DNA reads as TGTGCCAGTAGTAGGCAAGAGACCCAGTACTTC.

The chain uses TRBV6-5 and TRBJ2-7; tentative D call: TRBD1 (5 bases). Germline V gives CDR1 MNHEY, CDR2 SVGAGI. This CDR3 is 14 amino acids long. V was trimmed by 4 bases and J by 4 bases, leaving 14 bases between them. The DNA of the CDR3 is TGTGCCAGCAGTTCAGGGTCCATGGAGTACGAGCAGTACTTC. Its protein product is CASSSGSMEYEQYF.

This sequence joins TRBV5-6 and TRBJ1-5; no reliable D call. V dropped 1 base and J dropped 5 bases, with 10 bases sitting between them. There are 14 residues in the CDR3. Germline CDR1 is SGHDT and CDR2 is YYEEEE. The CDR3 spells CASSLISDDQPQHF. The CDR3 DNA follows: TGTGCCAGCAGCTTGATAAGCGACGATCAGCCCCAGCATTTT.